This record looks at one T cell receptor (beta chain) sequence and its context. The data belong to a study of blood T cell repertoires in COVID-19. In the study overall: Samples taken during acute and convalescent COVID-19 were collected in the United States, Italy and Spain. T cells, B-cell-depleted T cells, or PBMCs provided the cDNA or gDNA that served as material.

Study processing details: By means of reference gene primer amplification, nucleated cell counts were estimated. Data came from immunoSEQ multiplex PCR; TCRdb stores just in-frame clones and leaves some out. V and J calls and clone size are given by that table; D and trimming were obtained from the DNA. The top ten clones hold roughly 13% of a sample with some 220,000 clones, more than 70% of them seen once. Sequenced sample: peripheral blood. The receptor's source is a human donor in a cohort sampled during active COVID-19.

The CDR3 region has the DNA TGTGCCAGCAGCTCCGGGGGGTGGAACGTCCTGACTTTC. It is translated as CASSSGGWNVLTF. The chain combines TRBV7-2 with TRBJ2-6, with 7 bases matching TRBD2. The CDR3 totals 13 residues. Per germline, CDR1 SGHTA and CDR2 FQGNSA. Trimming at V came to 4 bases and at J to 10 bases, leaving 4 bases not matched to a gene.